This record covers a single T cell receptor (beta chain). This CDR3 has 13 amino acids. Trimming removed 8 bases from V and 6 bases from J; junction bases left unmatched: 7. In germline, CDR1 is SQVTM, CDR2 ANQGSEA. This specimen comes from a study of blood T cell repertoires in COVID-19. Some clones are missing from TCRdb's copy, which holds only in-frame ones; the method was immunoSEQ multiplex PCR. The sample lists some 97,000 clones; around 90% were seen once. The sequencing input was peripheral blood. V usage is TRBV29-1 and J usage is TRBJ1-6, with TRBD1 matching 7 bases. The source of this sequence is a man between 65 and 85 years old with acute or convalescent COVID-19. The CDR3 DNA follows: TGCAGCTATCGGACAGGAGTTAATTCACCCCTCCACTTT. It encodes CSYRTGVNSPLHF.